Shown below are 32 T cell receptor beta chains from a single sample sequenced in a study of blood T cells in healthy people across ages. Together with a sample-barcoded 5' primer, a J-beta primer mix was included in a second PCR lasting 7 to 11 cycles. TCRdb reanalysed the 5' RACE reads using MiXCR and keeps one entry per CDR3 protein. The sample shows 950,000 to 1,200,000 distinct CDR3 sequences, 30% to 40% of them seen only once. Sequenced input: blood. Receptors originate from a man younger than 30 in good health.

Only a few counts were recorded for this clonotype. V usage is TRBV10-3 and J usage is TRBJ2-2, with D hard to call. This CDR3 is built from 14 residues. CDR1 ENHRY and CDR2 SYGVKD come from the germline V gene. V dropped 8 bases and J dropped 1 base, with 11 bases sitting between them. The CDR3 DNA follows: TGTGCCATCCAGGCTACGTGGAACACCGGGGAGCTGTTTTTT. Protein sequence: CAIQATWNTGELFF.

The chain couples TRBV3-1 to TRBJ1-2; D may be TRBD1 (5 bases). Germline lookup yields CDR1 LGHDT and CDR2 YNNKEL (reference sequence). The length of the CDR3 is 20 residues. The V gene lost 1 base and the J gene lost 0 bases, with 24 bases spanning the gap. The CDR3 reads CASSQAGLWGGGASNYGYTF. The DNA for the CDR3 is TGTGCCAGCAGCCAAGCGGGGCTTTGGGGAGGAGGGGCCTCTAACTATGGCTACACCTTC.

This clonotype was recorded a few times. This chain links TRBV6-6 with TRBJ2-3; D gene ambiguous. CDR3 length equals 11 residues. V shed 6 bases and J shed 7 bases, with 8 bases lying between them. Germline V gene sequence: CDR1 MNHNY, CDR2 SVGAGI (reference sequence). In nucleotides, the CDR3 is TGTGCCAGCAGGGAACAATATACGCAGTATTTT. Its translation: CASREQYTQYF.

The sample holds a few counts of this clonotype. The chain couples TRBV4-3 to TRBJ1-2; D not certain. Deletions cut 0 bases from V and 4 bases from J, with 15 bases between. Germline assignment: CDR1 LGHNA and CDR2 YSLEER. The CDR3 totals 16 residues. The CDR3 DNA is TGCGCCAGCAGCCAAGATCTGGGCAGGTCCTTCTATGGCTACACCTTC. This gives the protein CASSQDLGRSFYGYTF.

V usage is TRBV20-1 and J usage is TRBJ1-1; a possible D gene is TRBD1 (5 bases). Germline loops: CDR1 DFQATT, CDR2 SNEGSKA (reference sequence). V was pared by 7 bases and J by 1 base, with 10 bases between. This CDR3 is 12 amino acids long. The DNA for the CDR3 is TGCAGTGTGGGGCAGCAGAACACTGAAGCTTTCTTT. Translation: CSVGQQNTEAFF.

The rearrangement links TRBV12-3 or TRBV12-4 to TRBJ2-3, with D perhaps TRBD1 (6 bases). The CDR3 length is 15 residues. The germline V and J ends were trimmed by 6 bases and 2 bases, with 15 bases remaining between them. This chain's CDR3 is CASSQRGYNTDTQYF. DNA for the CDR3: TGTGCCAGCAGCCAAAGGGGGTACAACACAGATACGCAGTATTTT.

This clonotype has a single count. The chain joins TRBV12-3 or TRBV12-4 to TRBJ1-5; D not resolved. The CDR3 extends over 14 amino acids. Trimming left V 6 bases short and J 6 bases short, with 15 bases between. In DNA form, the CDR3 reads TGTGCCAGCAGCCGAGGGAGCTTGACTCAGCCCCAGCATTTT. Translated: CASSRGSLTQPQHF.

Here the CDR3 reads CASSFEGKRGETRYF. The CDR3 nucleotides are TGTGCCAGCAGTTTCGAAGGAAAAAGGGGAGAGACCCGGTACTTC. The genes are TRBV12-3 or TRBV12-4 and TRBJ2-7, with D perhaps TRBD1 or TRBD2 (5 bases each). The CDR3 is 15 amino acids. V lost 3 bases and J lost 12, with 24 bases in between.

This clonotype turned up a few times. This chain uses TRBV29-1 with TRBJ1-2; D remains ambiguous. This CDR3 is 11 amino acids long. Germline CDR1 and CDR2: SQVTM and ANQGSEA. Trimming took off 2 bases at V and 3 bases at J, with 4 bases between the two ends. The CDR3 sequence: CSVESHYGYTF. CDR3 DNA: TGCAGCGTTGAATCTCACTATGGCTACACCTTC.

The chain combines TRBV7-2 with TRBJ1-2; D may be TRBD1 (6 bases). Germline V gene lookup returns CDR1 SGHTA and CDR2 FQGNSA. The CDR3 is 15 residues long. With 5 bases removed from V and 3 bases from J, the gap between germline ends came to 16 bases. CDR3 residues: CASSLADRPDYGYTF. CDR3 nucleotides: TGTGCCAGCAGCCTGGCCGACAGGCCGGACTATGGCTACACCTTC. Full variable domain (missing parts from reference TRBV7-2 and TRBJ1-2): GAGVSQSPSNKVTEKGKDVELRCDPISGHTALYWYRQSLGQGLEFLIYFQGNSAPDKSGLPSDRFSAERTGGSVSTLTIQRTQQEDSAVYLCASSLADRPDYGYTFGSGTRLTVV.

The chain links TRBV3-1 to TRBJ2-1; D possibly corresponds to TRBD1 (6 bases). CDR3 length: 16 residues. Germline V gene lookup returns CDR1 LGHDT and CDR2 YNNKEL (reference sequence). V was clipped by 3 bases and J by 3 bases, with 15 bases between them. CDR3: CASSHDTGSIYNEQFF. In DNA form, the CDR3 reads TGTGCCAGCAGCCATGACACAGGGAGTATCTACAATGAGCAGTTCTTC.

A few counts support this clonotype. The CDR3 DNA follows: TGTGCCAGCAGCGTAGCCCCCAGGGACAGGGGTAATGACTACACCTTC. This gives the protein CASSVAPRDRGNDYTF. This chain connects TRBV9 to TRBJ1-2; 10 nucleotides align to TRBD1. This CDR3 has 16 amino acids. The germline CDR1 and CDR2 sequences are SGDLS and YYNGEE. Trimming took 0 bases from V and 10 from J; bases not matched to a gene: 12.

This clonotype has only a few counts. Compared with germline, one end of the junction differs, possibly owing to a read error. The V call is TRBV19, the J call TRBJ1-5; D is ambiguous. Germline-derived CDR1 and CDR2 are LNHDA and SQIVND (reference sequence). This CDR3 region has 10 residues. This chain's CDR3 is CASSTQPQHF. The CDR3 region has the DNA TGTGCCAGTAGCACTCAGCCCCAGCATTTT.

This clonotype came up a few times. V and J are TRBV7-9 and TRBJ2-3, with a possible D match to TRBD2 (5 bases). This CDR3 comprises 15 residues. V dropped 3 bases and J dropped 5 bases, with 15 bases sitting between them. Germline V CDR1 and CDR2: SEHNR, FQNEAQ (reference sequence). The CDR3 loop reads CASSFGSSGGDTQYF. As DNA, the CDR3 is TGTGCCAGCAGCTTTGGGAGCTCAGGTGGAGATACGCAGTATTTT. Full variable domain (outside the CDR3, taken from reference TRBV7-9 and TRBJ2-3): DTGVSQNPRHKITKRGQNVTFRCDPISEHNRLYWYRQTLGQGPEFLTYFQNEAQLEKSRLLSDRFSAERPKGSFSTLEIQRTEQGDSAMYLCASSFGSSGGDTQYFGPGTRLTVL.

This clonotype appeared once. V gene TRBV28 combines with J gene TRBJ2-5, with D possibly matching TRBD2 (5 bases). The J call could be wrong; TRBJ2-7 is a better fit for the DNA end. The CDR3 is made up of 12 amino acids. Germline assignment: CDR1 MDHEN and CDR2 SYDVKM. CDR3 sequence reads: CASTSHGDEQYF. Written as DNA, the CDR3 is TGTGCCAGCACCTCTCACGGGGACGAGCAGTACTTC.

The table lists this clonotype with a count of one. This may be a read error, as it is one base from a much larger clone. The chain carries TRBV4-1 and TRBJ1-2; D possibly corresponds to TRBD1 (5 bases). There are 16 residues in the CDR3. V was clipped by 4 bases and J by 0 bases, with 15 bases between them. Germline CDR1 reads MGHRA; CDR2 reads YSYEKL. CDR3 coding DNA: TGCGCCAGCAGCCGCACCATGGACACCGCTAACTATGGCTACACCTTC. It codes for CASSRTMDTANYGYTF.

This clonotype was counted a few times. V gene TRBV7-2 combines with J gene TRBJ2-3; D is undetermined. CDR3 length: 14 amino acids. In germline, CDR1 is SGHTA, CDR2 FQGNSA. V was trimmed by 4 bases and J by 4 bases, leaving 12 bases between them. As DNA, the CDR3 is TGTGCCAGCAGCTCGGGCCTTTCCTCAGATACGCAGTATTTT. Translated: CASSSGLSSDTQYF.

The chain's CDR3 is CASSVVRDGYTF. The CDR3 region has the DNA TGTGCCAGCAGCGTAGTGAGGGATGGCTACACCTTC. The gene calls are TRBV9 and TRBJ1-2; the D is unclear. Germline V gene sequence: CDR1 SGDLS, CDR2 YYNGEE. This CDR3 is built from 12 residues. Trimming cost V 0 bases and J 6 bases, with 6 bases left between them.

V is TRBV25-1 and J is TRBJ2-7; weak D call: TRBD1 (6 bases). Germline loops: CDR1 MGHDK, CDR2 SYGVNS. Trimming pared 2 bases from V and 7 bases from J, leaving 15 bases between. The CDR3 consists of 14 residues. CDR3 sequence (DNA): TGTGCCAGCAGTGAAGGGGGCAACAACAATGAGCAGTACTTC. Residues: CASSEGGNNNEQYF.

V is TRBV7-9 and J is TRBJ1-5, with unresolved D. The germline CDR1 and CDR2 sequences are SEHNR and FQNEAQ (reference sequence). V shed 0 bases and J shed 5 bases, with 23 bases lying between them. The CDR3 extends over 19 amino acids. In DNA, the CDR3 is TGTGCCAGCAGCTTAGCGTTATCCGCCGGTGGCCGTCTTCATCAGCCCCAGCATTTT. Its protein product is CASSLALSAGGRLHQPQHF. The full variable domain, with the rest looked up from reference TRBV7-9 and TRBJ1-5, is DTGVSQNPRHKITKRGQNVTFRCDPISEHNRLYWYRQTLGQGPEFLTYFQNEAQLEKSRLLSDRFSAERPKGSFSTLEIQRTEQGDSAMYLCASSLALSAGGRLHQPQHFGDGTRLSIL.

The chain is built from TRBV20-1 and TRBJ2-2; no definite D call. Germline V CDR1 and CDR2: DFQATT, SNEGSKA (reference sequence). V gave up 1 base and J gave up 2 bases, with 8 bases separating them. This CDR3 region has 14 residues. The CDR3 spells CSARVSPNTGELFF. CDR3 in DNA: TGCAGTGCTAGAGTATCACCTAACACCGGGGAGCTGTTTTTT.

The genes are TRBV3-1 and TRBJ1-1; the D is unclear. The V gene lost 3 bases and the J gene lost 0 bases, with 8 bases spanning the gap. Germline V CDR1 and CDR2: LGHDT, YNNKEL (reference sequence). This CDR3 has 14 residues. DNA for the CDR3: TGTGCCAGCAGCCAGCTACTCATGAACACTGAAGCTTTCTTT. Protein: CASSQLLMNTEAFF.

The chain joins TRBV20-1 to TRBJ2-7, with D possibly being TRBD1 (5 bases). The CDR3 covers 14 residues. V lost 4 bases, J lost 2 bases, and 15 bases lay in between. Germline V gives CDR1 DFQATT, CDR2 SNEGSKA (reference sequence). CDR3 sequence (DNA): TGCAGTGCTAAAGGGGCCATTGGCACCTACGAGCAGTACTTC. Residues: CSAKGAIGTYEQYF.

This chain joins TRBV10-3 and TRBJ2-3; D not resolved. This CDR3 region has 11 residues. Germline CDR1 and CDR2: ENHRY and SYGVKD. V lost 10 bases to trimming and J lost 6 bases, with 11 bases between them. As DNA, the CDR3 is TGTGCCACGTCAGAAGCCGATACGCAGTATTTT. It specifies CATSEADTQYF.

Comment on this clonotype: Possible read error: a much larger clone is one base away. V is TRBV5-1 and J is TRBJ2-3, with TRBD2 identical over 9 bases. This CDR3 region has 15 residues. Losses at the gene ends were 5 bases for V and 4 bases for J; bases not matched to a gene: 8. The germline CDR1 and CDR2 sequences are SGHRS and YFSETQ. The CDR3 loop is CASSTGTSNADTQYF. The CDR3 bases are TGCGCCAGCAGTACCGGGACTAGCAACGCAGATACGCAGTATTTT.

The V call is TRBV7-2, the J call TRBJ2-3, with 7 nucleotides matching TRBD2. Germline V lookup: CDR1 SGHTA, CDR2 FQGNSA. V gave up 2 bases and J gave up 2 bases; unmatched junction bases: 13. This CDR3 has 18 residues. The CDR3 spells CASSLLFLGGKITDTQYF. The CDR3 DNA reads TGTGCCAGCAGCTTACTCTTCCTCGGGGGGAAGATCACAGATACGCAGTATTTT.

This clonotype was counted only a few times. The rearrangement joins TRBV9 to TRBJ2-1, with TRBD2 matching over 14 bases. This CDR3 is 18 amino acids long. The germline V gene has CDR1 SGDLS and CDR2 YYNGEE. Losses at the gene ends were 3 bases for V and 2 bases for J; bases not matched to a gene: 7. Written as DNA, the CDR3 is TGTGCCAGCAGCGAGGGACTAGCGGGGGTAGGTACCTACAATGAGCAGTTCTTC. Translated, it gives CASSEGLAGVGTYNEQFF.

There are a few counts of this clonotype. This sequence joins TRBV12-3 or TRBV12-4 and TRBJ2-3; D is uncertain. Between the trimmed V and J ends, which lost 5 bases and 2 bases, there was a span of 17 bases. The CDR3 spans 16 residues. The CDR3, as DNA: TGTGCCAGCAGTCCCCCCTCCAATCCTATCACAGATACGCAGTATTTT. This gives the protein CASSPPSNPITDTQYF.

This chain joins TRBV27 and TRBJ1-1; weak D call: TRBD1 (6 bases). This CDR3 region has 15 residues. Trimming shortened V by 5 bases and J by 3 bases, and 16 bases separated the two germline ends. Germline lookup yields CDR1 MNHEY and CDR2 SMNVEV (reference sequence). The CDR3 sequence is CASSAYRDWDTEAFF. The CDR3 DNA sequence: TGTGCCAGCAGTGCGTACAGGGATTGGGACACTGAAGCTTTCTTT.

This rearrangement joins TRBV15 to TRBJ1-2; the D is unclear. The ends were cut back, 5 bases at V and 5 bases at J, with 12 bases in the middle. There are 13 residues in the CDR3. CDR1 and CDR2 (germline): LNHNV, YYDKDF (reference sequence). CDR3 in amino acids: CATSLGIQYGYTF. The CDR3 DNA reads TGTGCCACCAGCTTAGGTATCCAGTATGGCTACACCTTC.

The chain links TRBV20-1 to TRBJ2-1; D gene ambiguous. This CDR3 is 14 amino acids long. The V end lost 0 bases, the J end lost 4 bases, and 10 bases lay between the germline ends. The V gene's germline CDR1 is DFQATT and CDR2 SNEGSKA (reference sequence). The CDR3 sequence: CSARDMAEYNEQFF. For the CDR3, the DNA is TGCAGTGCTAGAGATATGGCAGAGTACAATGAGCAGTTCTTC.

In its sample, this clonotype was seen many times. The rearrangement links TRBV7-9 to TRBJ1-5; D perhaps matches TRBD1 (5 bases). From germline, CDR1 is SEHNR and CDR2 FQNEAQ (reference sequence). Between the trimmed V and J ends, which lost 3 bases and 5 bases, there was a span of 11 bases. CDR3 size: 14 residues. The CDR3 region is CASSLGWGHQPQHF. CDR3 DNA sequence: TGTGCCAGCAGCTTGGGCTGGGGCCATCAGCCCCAGCATTTT.